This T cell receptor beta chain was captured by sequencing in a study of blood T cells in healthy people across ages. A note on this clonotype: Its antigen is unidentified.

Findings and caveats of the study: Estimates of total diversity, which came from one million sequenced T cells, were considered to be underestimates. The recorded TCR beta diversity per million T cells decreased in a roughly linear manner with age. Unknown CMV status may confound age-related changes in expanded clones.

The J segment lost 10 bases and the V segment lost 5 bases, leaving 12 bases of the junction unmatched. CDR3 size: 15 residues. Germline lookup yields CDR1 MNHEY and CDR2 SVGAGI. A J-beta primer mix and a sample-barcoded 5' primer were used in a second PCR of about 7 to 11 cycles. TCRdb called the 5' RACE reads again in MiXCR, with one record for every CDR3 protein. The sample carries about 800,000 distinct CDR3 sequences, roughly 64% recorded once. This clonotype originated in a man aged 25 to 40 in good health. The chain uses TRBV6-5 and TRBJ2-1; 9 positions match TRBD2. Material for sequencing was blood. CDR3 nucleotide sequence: TGTGCCAGCAGTACCGGGACTAGCCCCGAAGAGGAGCAGTTCTTC. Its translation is CASSTGTSPEEEQFF.